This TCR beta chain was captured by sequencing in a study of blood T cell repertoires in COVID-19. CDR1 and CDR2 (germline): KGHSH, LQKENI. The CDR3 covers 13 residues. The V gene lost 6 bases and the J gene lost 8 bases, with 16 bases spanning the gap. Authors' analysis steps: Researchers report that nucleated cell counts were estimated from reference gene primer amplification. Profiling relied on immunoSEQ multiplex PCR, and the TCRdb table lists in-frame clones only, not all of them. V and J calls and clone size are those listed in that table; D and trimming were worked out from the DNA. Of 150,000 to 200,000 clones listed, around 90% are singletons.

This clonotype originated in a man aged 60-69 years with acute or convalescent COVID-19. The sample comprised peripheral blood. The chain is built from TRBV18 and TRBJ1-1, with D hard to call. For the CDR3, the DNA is TGTGCCAGCTCGCGCGGGTCGGATCGGGAAGCTTTCTTT. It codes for CASSRGSDREAFF.